These T cell receptor beta chains were read from a single sample in a study of radiation and T cells in renal cell carcinoma. The data were produced by immunoSEQ multiplex PCR, yet TCRdb's version contains in-frame clones alone and is incomplete. The repertoire has approximately 150,000 clones, around four fifths of them found once; the top ten carry under 25%. This sample comprised blood, obtained from a patient whose treatment included radiotherapy and nephrectomy. All receptors derive from a woman aged 50 to 60 with renal cell carcinoma. Both conserved end residues are part of each CDR3. D genes are given only for firm matches. Clone size appears in some rows only: once, few, many, or a class for an expanded clone.

size	J	V	D	CDR3	DNA
-	TRBJ1-1	TRBV9	-	CASSVGGSTEAFF	TGTGCCAGCAGCGTTGGCGGATCCACTGAAGCTTTCTTT
-	TRBJ2-1	TRBV2	TRBD2	CASVGLALANEQFF	TGTGCCAGCGTGGGACTAGCCCTTGCCAATGAGCAGTTCTTC
once	TRBJ2-7	TRBV6-6	-	CASSLIATTRPYEQYF	TGTGCCAGCAGCCTTATAGCTACTACCCGCCCCTACGAGCAGTACTTC
-	TRBJ1-6	TRBV9	-	CASSLTGNSPLHF	TGTGCCAGCAGCTTGACGGGTAATTCACCCCTCCACTTT
-	TRBJ2-7	TRBV6-6	-	CAIGWGEGEYEQYF	TGTGCCATCGGATGGGGGGAGGGGGAATACGAGCAGTACTTC
-	TRBJ1-1	TRBV7-2	-	CASSPYRDGNTEAFF	TGTGCCAGCAGCCCATACCGGGACGGGAACACTGAAGCTTTCTTT
-	TRBJ2-7	TRBV29-1	TRBD1	CSVRKGQGAYEQYF	TGCAGCGTTCGAAAAGGACAGGGGGCTTACGAGCAGTACTTC
-	TRBJ1-5	TRBV2	-	CASSVPGVQPQHF	TGTGCCAGCAGTGTTCCAGGGGTCCAGCCCCAGCATTTT
-	TRBJ2-3	TRBV19	-	CASSTQANSDTQYF	TGTGCCAGTAGTACCCAGGCGAACTCAGATACGCAGTATTTT
once	TRBJ1-5	TRBV10-3	TRBD1	CAISAMGIQGQSAQHF	TGTGCCATCAGTGCTATGGGTATACAGGGGCAATCAGCCCAGCATTTT
once	TRBJ2-7	TRBV2	-	CASSDPDRINSYEQYF	TGTGCCAGCAGTGACCCTGACAGGATTAACTCCTACGAGCAGTACTTC
-	TRBJ2-7	TRBV9	-	CASGRESSYEQYF	TGTGCGAGCGGTCGGGAATCCTCCTACGAGCAGTACTTC
-	TRBJ1-1	TRBV7-3	TRBD1	CASSLQQGAGTEAFF	TGTGCCAGCAGCCTCCAACAGGGGGCCGGGACTGAAGCTTTCTTT
-	TRBJ1-2	TRBV7-2	TRBD1	CASSPDRGGGYTF	TGTGCCAGCAGCCCTGACAGGGGGGGAGGCTACACCTTC
-	TRBJ2-2	TRBV19	-	CASKAGVAGELFF	TGTGCCAGTAAGGCAGGGGTGGCCGGGGAGCTGTTTTTT
-	TRBJ1-5	TRBV21-1	-	CASSKRGKRNQPQHF	TGTGCCAGCAGCAAACGAGGAAAGCGAAATCAGCCCCAGCATTTT
-	TRBJ2-7	TRBV5-5	TRBD1	CASSRPGQSSYEQYF	TGTGCCAGCAGCCGTCCGGGACAGAGCTCCTACGAGCAGTACTTC
-	TRBJ2-1	TRBV5-1	-	CASSLIDEQFF	TGCGCCAGCAGCTTGATAGATGAGCAGTTCTTC
-	TRBJ2-1	TRBV6-1	TRBD2	CASSRDYFNEQFF	TGTGCCAGCAGTCGGGACTATTTCAATGAGCAGTTCTTC
-	TRBJ2-7	TRBV5-4	TRBD1	CASSPGTGFDKYF	TGTGCCAGCAGCCCCGGGACAGGATTTGACAAGTACTTC
-	TRBJ2-2	TRBV5-4	TRBD2	CASSSQGLGAGELFF	TGTGCCAGCAGCTCCCAGGGACTAGGTGCCGGGGAGCTGTTTTTT
-	TRBJ1-4	TRBV10-3	-	CAISSLDTGPLFF	TGTGCCATCAGTTCCCTGGACACTGGACCGCTGTTTTTT
-	TRBJ1-6	TRBV7-2	-	CASSLLSSPLHF	TGTGCCAGCAGCTTATTGTCCTCACCCCTCCACTTT
-	TRBJ1-1	TRBV2	-	CASSELAMKLNTEAFF	TGTGCCAGCAGTGAACTGGCCATGAAGTTGAACACTGAAGCTTTCTTT
-	TRBJ1-6	TRBV5-4	TRBD1	CASSPGPSGQGAGSPLHF	TGTGCCAGCAGCCCCGGACCCTCCGGGCAGGGGGCTGGATCACCCCTCCACTTT
-	TRBJ1-1	TRBV6-5	-	CASKRGIQNTEAFF	TGTGCCAGCAAAAGGGGCATACAGAACACTGAAGCTTTCTTT
-	TRBJ2-3	TRBV2	-	CASSELADTQYF	TGTGCCAGCAGTGAGTTGGCGGATACGCAGTATTTT
-	TRBJ1-2	TRBV7-9	-	CASSLGFNAPGYTF	TGTGCCAGCAGCTTAGGATTCAATGCTCCTGGCTACACCTTC
-	TRBJ2-1	TRBV7-3	-	CASSLTRQSNEQFF	TGTGCCAGCAGCTTAACAAGACAGAGCAATGAGCAGTTCTTC
-	TRBJ1-6	TRBV10-2	-	CASSGDKPSSYNSPLHF	TGCGCCAGCAGTGGGGACAAGCCCAGCTCCTATAATTCACCCCTCCACTTT
-	TRBJ1-1	TRBV6-5	-	CASSFGTEAFF	TGTGCCAGCAGTTTCGGGACTGAAGCTTTCTTT
-	TRBJ2-6	TRBV9	-	CASSATGTSGANVLTF	TGTGCCAGCAGCGCCACCGGGACATCTGGGGCCAACGTCCTGACTTTC
-	TRBJ1-5	TRBV27	TRBD1	CASSPGQGLRSNQPQHF	TGTGCCAGCAGTCCGGGACAGGGCCTTCGCAGCAATCAGCCCCAGCATTTT
-	TRBJ2-2	TRBV5-1	TRBD2	CASSLGTSGNTGELFF	TGCGCCAGCAGCTTAGGGACTAGCGGAAACACCGGGGAGCTGTTTTTT